This entry lists 21 T cell receptor beta chains sequenced from one sample in a study of shared clonotypes between healthy human individuals. Clones were sequenced by immunoSEQ multiplex PCR, and TCRdb holds only the in-frame ones, with some missing. The sample lists 800,000 to 1,200,000 clones; roughly 74% were seen once. The sequenced sample was memory CD4+ T cells from PBMCs. Subset: CD45RA-negative fraction. The source is a man aged 18 to 29 in good health. Some clones in this sample may be carry-over from other donors' samples.

This clone was seen repeatedly, ten times or more. V is TRBV2 and J is TRBJ1-2; D is undetermined. There are 12 residues in the CDR3. Per the germline V gene, CDR1 is SNHLY and CDR2 is FYNNEI. V lost 6 bases, J lost 4 bases, and 9 bases lay in between. CDR3 in DNA: TGTGCCAGCAGAACCGGCACCTATGGCTACACCTTC. It translates to CASRTGTYGYTF.

A remark on this clone: A much bigger clone sits one base away, suggesting this may be a read error. The sample contains more than one DNA sequence encoding this CDR3. The chain is built from TRBV5-6 and TRBJ1-5; the D is unclear. V lost 0 bases to trimming and J lost 4 bases, with 8 bases between them. CDR1 and CDR2 from the germline V gene are SGHDT and YYEEEE. CDR3 length: 14 residues. The CDR3 sequence is CASSLGLGNQPQHF. The CDR3, as DNA: TGTGCCAGCAGCTTGGGGTTGGGGAATCAGCCCCAGCATTTT.

The chain uses TRBV30 and TRBJ1-6; D may be TRBD1 (6 bases). This CDR3 is 13 amino acids long. V lost 3 bases and J 9 bases, leaving 12 bases between the germline ends. In germline, CDR1 is GTSNPN, CDR2 SVGIG (reference sequence). The DNA of the CDR3 is TGTGCCTGGAGCGAGGGGGAAGGTTCACCCCTCCACTTT. Encoded protein: CAWSEGEGSPLHF.

This chain joins TRBV28 and TRBJ2-1; 14 bases match TRBD2. The CDR3 length is 19 residues. V dropped 4 bases and J dropped 1; count of bases not matched to a gene: 9. The germline gives CDR1 MDHEN, CDR2 SYDVKM. CDR3 in DNA: TGTGCCAGCAGTTCACAGACTAGCGGGAGGGCCCGGTCCTACAATGAGCAGTTCTTC. This gives the protein CASSSQTSGRARSYNEQFF.

The chain uses TRBV5-1 and TRBJ2-3; 8 nucleotides line up with TRBD2. The V gene's germline CDR1 is SGHRS and CDR2 YFSETQ. The CDR3 contains 13 residues. Trimming at V came to 4 bases and at J to 11 bases, leaving 9 bases not matched to a gene. CDR3: CASSPLSGIRQYF. CDR3 nucleotides: TGCGCCAGCAGCCCTCTTAGCGGGATAAGGCAGTATTTT.

The chain uses TRBV6-5 and TRBJ1-3; D not certain. Germline assignment: CDR1 MNHEY and CDR2 SVGAGI. Trimming removed 0 bases from V and 4 bases from J, with 10 bases in between. CDR3 length: 15 residues. The CDR3, as DNA: TGTGCCAGCAGTTACTCAATAGACATCGGAAACACCATATATTTT. Amino acid sequence: CASSYSIDIGNTIYF.

The chain recombines TRBV2 with TRBJ2-1; TRBD2 agrees at 9 bases. The CDR3 consists of 17 residues. CDR1 and CDR2 (germline): SNHLY, FYNNEI. The junction had 11 bases not matched to a gene; V was cut back by 3 bases and J by 5 bases. CDR3 sequence (DNA): TGTGCCAGCAGTGACCTCGGGTCGGGACTAGCTAACAATGAGCAGTTCTTC. Its protein is CASSDLGSGLANNEQFF.

This chain uses TRBV25-1 with TRBJ2-5; tentatively, D is TRBD2 (6 bases). The germline CDR1 and CDR2 sequences are MGHDK and SYGVNS. The CDR3 runs to 15 residues. Trimming left V 6 bases short and J 2 bases short, with 16 bases between. The CDR3 sequence is CASSDPSVAQETQYF. The CDR3 nucleotides read TGTGCCAGCAGCGATCCTAGCGTCGCACAAGAGACCCAGTACTTC.

A few counts support this clone. The same CDR3 is also encoded by other DNA sequences in this sample. V gene TRBV18 combines with J gene TRBJ2-1, with 9 bases lining up with TRBD2. This CDR3 region has 15 residues. Per germline, CDR1 KGHSH and CDR2 LQKENI. V lost 6 bases to trimming and J lost 2 bases; unmatched junction nucleotides: 5. CDR3 sequence reads: CASSPGLATYNEQFF. The CDR3 DNA is TGTGCCAGCTCCCCTGGACTAGCGACCTACAATGAGCAGTTCTTC. Based on the CDR3 plus reference TRBV18 and TRBJ2-1, the full variable domain is NAGVMQNPRHLVRRRGQEARLRCSPMKGHSHVYWYRQLPEEGLKFMVYLQKENIIDESGMPKERFSAEFPKEGPSILRIQQVVRGDSAAYFCASSPGLATYNEQFFGPGTRLTVL.

This chain uses TRBV4-1 with TRBJ2-7; perhaps TRBD2 as D (6 bases). The CDR3 spans 15 residues. V gave up 3 bases and J gave up 2 bases, with 14 bases separating them. Germline CDR1 MGHRA, CDR2 YSYEKL. The CDR3 protein is CASSHPRAGPYEQYF. Here the CDR3 DNA reads TGCGCCAGCAGCCACCCCCGGGCGGGACCCTACGAGCAGTACTTC.

This chain joins TRBV2 and TRBJ2-3, with D perhaps TRBD1 or TRBD2 (5 bases each). Deletions cut 5 bases from V and 4 bases from J, with 7 bases between. Germline CDR1 reads SNHLY; CDR2 reads FYNNEI. The CDR3 loop spans 12 amino acids. The CDR3 protein is CASSQGPDTQYF. The CDR3 DNA is TGTGCCAGCAGTCAGGGACCAGATACGCAGTATTTT.

This chain joins TRBV5-6 and TRBJ1-2, with D tentatively TRBD1 (6 bases). With 2 bases removed from V and 6 bases from J, the gap between germline ends came to 17 bases. Germline V lookup: CDR1 SGHDT, CDR2 YYEEEE. The CDR3 contains 15 residues. CDR3 sequence (DNA): TGTGCCAGCAGCTTTCTTGACAGGCCCCTCGATGGCTACACCTTC. It encodes CASSFLDRPLDGYTF.

This rearrangement joins TRBV7-8 to TRBJ1-4, with D tentatively TRBD1 (5 bases). V was cut by 0 bases and J by 8 bases, with 13 bases left in between. Germline V CDR1 and CDR2: SGHVS, FQNEAQ. The CDR3 totals 15 residues. The CDR3 DNA reads TGTGCCAGCAGCTTAGCTGGGACCAGCAAGGAAAAACTGTTTTTT. Its protein is CASSLAGTSKEKLFF.

This clone was found many times. This chain joins TRBV5-1 and TRBJ2-1; D gene unclear. The CDR3 has 14 residues. Germline V gene lookup returns CDR1 SGHRS and CDR2 YFSETQ. The V end lost 3 bases, the J end lost 4 bases, and 11 bases lay between the germline ends. The CDR3 DNA is TGCGCCAGCAGCTCCGCCCCCCTGTACAATGAGCAGTTCTTC. Residues: CASSSAPLYNEQFF.

The CDR3 spells CAWSVQGAQTSYTF. The DNA of the CDR3 is TGTGCCTGGAGTGTACAGGGGGCCCAAACAAGCTACACCTTC. This chain joins TRBV30 and TRBJ1-2; 9 bases are shared with TRBD1. The germline CDR1 and CDR2 sequences are GTSNPN and SVGIG (reference sequence). The CDR3 loop spans 14 amino acids. With V trimmed by 0 bases and J by 9 bases, 8 bases remained unmatched.

The gene calls are TRBV7-6 and TRBJ2-1, with TRBD2 matching over 7 bases. Per germline, CDR1 SGHVS and CDR2 FNYEAQ. Germline trimming cut 5 bases from V and 4 bases from J; bases unmatched to any gene: 5. The CDR3 runs 14 residues. The DNA for the CDR3 is TGTGCCAGCAGCCACAGCGGGACTTACAATGAGCAGTTCTTC. This sequence encodes CASSHSGTYNEQFF.

About this clone: This may be a read error: a much more frequent sequence differs by one nucleotide. V gene TRBV5-1 combines with J gene TRBJ2-1; 8 bases align to TRBD2. CDR3 length equals 16 residues. Germline CDR1 reads SGHRS; CDR2 reads YFSETQ. CDR3 amino acids: CAGSYPRGLGGYEQFF. The CDR3 DNA follows: TGCGCCGGCAGCTACCCTCGGGGACTAGGGGGTTATGAGCAGTTCTTC.

The chain carries TRBV20-1 and TRBJ2-7; no clear D gene. Germline V gives CDR1 DFQATT, CDR2 SNEGSKA (reference sequence). V was cut by 1 base and J by 5 bases, with 6 bases left in between. This CDR3 has 11 amino acids. The CDR3 bases are TGCAGTGCTAGAGGTTACAACGAGCAGTACTTC. Amino acid sequence: CSARGYNEQYF.

This chain uses TRBV5-1 with TRBJ2-3; 9 nucleotides align to TRBD1. The CDR3 runs to 15 residues. V lost 4 bases to trimming and J lost 4 bases; unmatched junction nucleotides: 7. CDR1 is SGHRS, CDR2 YFSETQ, per germline. This CDR3 reads CASSRDRAGADTQYF. In DNA, the CDR3 is TGCGCCAGCAGCCGGGACAGGGCAGGAGCAGATACGCAGTATTTT.

This clone occurred once. The chain has TRBV15 and TRBJ1-1; D perhaps matches TRBD1 (6 bases). The CDR3 runs to 14 residues. Per the germline V gene, CDR1 is LNHNV and CDR2 is YYDKDF (reference sequence). V lost 0 bases, J lost 4 bases, and 9 bases lay in between. The CDR3 DNA reads TGTGCCACCAGCAGAGATTGGGGGGCCACTGAAGCTTTCTTT. It specifies CATSRDWGATEAFF.

The gene calls are TRBV5-1 and TRBJ2-7; D remains unclear. Trimming removed 4 bases at V and 6 bases at J, with 17 bases between. CDR1 is SGHRS and CDR2 is YFSETQ in the germline V gene. This CDR3 contains 14 residues. The CDR3 protein is CASSLETGAGEQYF. DNA of the CDR3: TGCGCCAGCAGCCTGGAGACCGGTGCCGGCGAGCAGTACTTC.